The text below deals with one T cell receptor (beta chain). Its antigen remains unknown. The data were taken from a study of T-cell reconstitution after alpha-beta-depleted transplantation in children. Preparation of the TCRbeta library used unique molecular identifiers. TCRdb ran MiXCR on the PCR reads and lists one entry per CDR3 protein. The sample lists some 450,000 distinct CDR3 sequences, approximately 41% occurring once. Findings and caveats of the study: By one year post-transplant, T-cell counts and diversity largely arose from T cells that were newly produced.

The receptor was derived from a girl aged 2 to 9 with aplastic anemia, due to receive a stem cell transplant. The specimen was PBMCs, collected before TCRalphabeta/CD19-depleted stem cell transplant.

The CDR3 nucleotides read TGTGCCAGCAGTCAACAGGGGAGTGAAGCTTTCTTT. It encodes CASSQQGSEAFF. This rearrangement joins TRBV7-9 to TRBJ1-1, with 7 bases aligning to TRBD1. The CDR3 is 12 residues long. With 6 bases clipped from V and 7 bases from J, the junction kept 5 bases outside the gene matches. Germline-derived CDR1 and CDR2 are SEHNR and FQNEAQ (reference sequence).